These T cell receptor beta chains were read from a single sample in a study of lymphopenia after photon versus proton radiotherapy. The method was immunoSEQ multiplex PCR; TCRdb's version includes in-frame clones alone and lacks a portion of them. The sample records tens of thousands of clones, 85% to 90% being singletons. This specimen was peripheral blood, taken from a patient treated with proton-based radiotherapy. These receptors all come from a woman aged 55-70 years with cholangiocarcinoma. Some clones in this sample may be carry-over from other donors' samples. Both conserved end residues are part of each CDR3. The D gene is left open where the match is weak. Size values are once, few and many counts, or a class for expanded clones, and some rows have none.

D gene	V gene	J gene	CDR3 length	clone size	CDR3 protein	CDR3 DNA
TRBD1	TRBV19	TRBJ1-2	14	.	CASSISAGGYGYTF	TGTGCCAGTAGTATATCGGCAGGGGGTTATGGCTACACCTTC
TRBD2	TRBV5-1	TRBJ2-1	16	.	CASSLEILAVNNEQFF	TGCGCCAGCAGCTTGGAAATACTAGCGGTAAACAATGAGCAGTTCTTC
TRBD1	TRBV6-5	TRBJ1-5	15	.	CASSWDRDSRQPQHF	TGTGCCAGCAGTTGGGACCGGGACAGTAGACAGCCCCAGCATTTT
.	TRBV5-7	TRBJ1-6	12	.	CASSLPQRSLHF	TGTGCCAGCAGCTTGCCCCAGAGGTCCCTCCACTTT
.	TRBV2	TRBJ1-5	18	few	CASKTIPGAVDSNQPQHF	TGTGCCAGCAAAACTATTCCGGGGGCAGTCGATAGCAATCAGCCCCAGCATTTT
.	TRBV7-6	TRBJ1-1	16	.	CASSRGTSRGNTEAFF	TGTGCCAGCAGCCGAGGCACATCCCGCGGGAACACTGAAGCTTTCTTT
.	TRBV19	TRBJ2-6	15	.	CASSRASSGANVLTF	TGTGCCAGTAGTCGGGCTAGCTCTGGGGCCAACGTCCTGACTTTC
TRBD1	TRBV27	TRBJ2-2	16	.	CASSLSRTGRPGELFF	TGTGCCAGCAGTTTATCGCGGACAGGGAGGCCCGGGGAGCTGTTTTTT
.	TRBV11-1	TRBJ2-2	12	.	CASSRVTGELFF	TGTGCCAGCAGCAGGGTCACCGGGGAGCTGTTTTTT
TRBD1	TRBV2	TRBJ1-1	13	.	CASRETGVPEAFF	TGTGCCAGCAGAGAGACAGGGGTCCCTGAAGCTTTCTTT
.	TRBV7-6	TRBJ2-1	16	.	CASSFGGASSYNEQFF	TGTGCCAGCAGCTTCGGCGGGGCTAGCTCCTACAATGAGCAGTTCTTC
.	TRBV5-4	TRBJ1-1	16	.	CASSPTTQRGRSEAFF	TGTGCCAGCAGCCCTACGACGCAAAGGGGGAGGTCTGAAGCTTTCTTT
.	TRBV5-1	TRBJ1-1	16	.	CASSLGRQPPVTEAFF	TGCGCCAGCAGCTTGGGGCGACAGCCGCCGGTCACTGAAGCTTTCTTT
.	TRBV6-1	TRBJ2-2	13	.	CASSVGIDGELFF	TGTGCCAGCAGTGTTGGGATTGACGGGGAGCTGTTTTTT
.	TRBV2	TRBJ1-5	14	.	CASSGRQDNQPQHF	TGTGCCAGCAGTGGAAGGCAGGACAATCAGCCCCAGCATTTT
.	TRBV21-1	TRBJ2-7	13	.	CAPWRGGSYEQYF	TGTGCCCCCTGGCGTGGAGGCTCCTACGAGCAGTACTTC
.	TRBV7-2	TRBJ2-5	13	.	CASTRNSGETQYF	TGTGCCAGCACCAGAAACAGTGGAGAGACCCAGTACTTC
TRBD1	TRBV18	TRBJ2-2	14	.	CASSTGTDTGELFF	TGTGCCAGCTCTACCGGGACAGACACCGGGGAGCTGTTTTTT
.	TRBV7-9	TRBJ2-1	17	.	CASSLGGSPGMNNEQFF	TGTGCCAGCAGCTTAGGGGGTAGCCCTGGAATGAACAATGAGCAGTTCTTC
.	TRBV29-1	TRBJ1-2	12	once	CSVEDGGEGYTF	TGCAGCGTTGAAGATGGGGGGGAAGGCTACACCTTC
.	TRBV2	TRBJ2-3	12	.	CATNGGGDTQYF	TGTGCCACCAACGGGGGCGGGGATACGCAGTATTTT
.	TRBV5-1	TRBJ2-5	14	.	CASSLGPSQETQYF	TGCGCCAGCAGCTTGGGGCCATCTCAAGAGACCCAGTACTTC
.	TRBV6-5	TRBJ2-7	15	.	CASSYSEGASYEQYF	TGTGCCAGCAGTTACTCGGAGGGGGCATCCTACGAGCAGTACTTC
TRBD2	TRBV9	TRBJ2-7	15	.	CASSLGLALRDEQYF	TGTGCCAGTAGCTTGGGACTAGCTCTAAGGGACGAGCAGTACTTC
TRBD2	TRBV5-1	TRBJ2-5	17	.	CASSLVGTSGAQETQYF	TGCGCCAGCAGCTTGGTCGGGACTAGCGGGGCTCAAGAGACCCAGTACTTC
.	TRBV2	TRBJ2-7	12	.	CASRPHSDEQYF	TGTGCCAGCAGGCCTCACTCGGACGAGCAGTACTTC
.	TRBV10-1	TRBJ2-1	14	.	CASSEFQTTNEQFF	TGCGCCAGCAGTGAGTTCCAGACCACCAATGAGCAGTTCTTC
TRBD2	TRBV10-2	TRBJ2-1	13	.	CASKLAGADEQFF	TGCGCCAGCAAACTAGCGGGAGCGGATGAGCAGTTCTTC